This TCR beta chain was captured in a study of blood T cell repertoires in COVID-19. Study in general: Sample material is recorded as cDNA or gDNA derived from T cells, B-cell-depleted T cells, or PBMCs.

Assay used: immunoSEQ multiplex PCR; TCRdb lists only in-frame clones, some missing. The sample has about 120,000 clones, more than 75% seen once; the top ten hold around 4.2%. The CDR3 consists of 11 residues. Germline V gene sequence: CDR1 SQVTM, CDR2 ANQGSEA. With 2 bases removed from V and 4 bases from J, the gap between germline ends came to 6 bases. J is TRBJ2-7 and V is TRBV29-1; a weak D match, TRBD1 (5 bases). The clonotype originates from a man in his fifties or sixties with acute or convalescent COVID-19. Sequencing was carried out using peripheral blood. The CDR3 DNA sequence: TGCAGCGTTGAACAGGGATACGAGCAGTACTTC. It codes for CSVEQGYEQYF.